This note documents a single T cell receptor beta chain sequence. What it recognizes is unknown. TCRdb re-derived calls from the 5' RACE reads in MiXCR, one entry per CDR3 protein. The table records 100,000 to 150,000 distinct CDR3 sequences, over 15% of them present only once. These data belong to a study of T-cell memory formation after mild COVID-19. Findings of the study overall: The second-wave clones peaking on day 37 were not confirmed as SARS-CoV-2-specific. Some clones that responded were present in memory (sampled pre-infection), which suggests cross-reactive memory joined. Clones shrinking between day 15 and 85 showed a balanced CD4/CD8 split, and those that grew later tilted toward CD4+.

What was sequenced was PBMCs or a T cell subset sorted from them (not recorded which). This TCR was recovered from a man aged 18-30 years who had mild COVID-19 (a few samples of this study predate the infection). Cell type and time point are not known.

In DNA form, the CDR3 reads TGTGCCAGCAGTTTGTTTGCGGGACTCATCTACAATGAGCAGTTCTTC. Translated, it gives CASSLFAGLIYNEQFF. J is TRBJ2-1 and V is TRBV28; D may be TRBD2 (6 bases). This CDR3 contains 16 residues. CDR1 and CDR2 (germline): MDHEN, SYDVKM. V was cut by 3 bases and J by 3 bases, with 15 bases left in between.